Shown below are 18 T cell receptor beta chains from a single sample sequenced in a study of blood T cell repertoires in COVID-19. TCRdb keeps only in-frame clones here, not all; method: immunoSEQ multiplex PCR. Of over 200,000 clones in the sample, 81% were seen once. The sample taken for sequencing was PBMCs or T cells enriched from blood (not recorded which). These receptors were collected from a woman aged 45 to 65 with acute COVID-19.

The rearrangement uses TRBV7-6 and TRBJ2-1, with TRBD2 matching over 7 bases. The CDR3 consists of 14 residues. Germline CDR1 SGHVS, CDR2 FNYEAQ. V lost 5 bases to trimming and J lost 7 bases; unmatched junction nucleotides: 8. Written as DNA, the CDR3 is TGTGCCAGCAGCCCTGGGACTAATGGTAATGAGCAGTTCTTC. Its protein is CASSPGTNGNEQFF.

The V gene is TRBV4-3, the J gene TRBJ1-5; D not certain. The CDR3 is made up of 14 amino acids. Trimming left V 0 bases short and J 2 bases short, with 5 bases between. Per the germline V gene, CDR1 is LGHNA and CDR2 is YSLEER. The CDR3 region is CASSQDRGNQPQHF. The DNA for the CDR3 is TGCGCCAGCAGCCAAGATAGAGGCAATCAGCCCCAGCATTTT.

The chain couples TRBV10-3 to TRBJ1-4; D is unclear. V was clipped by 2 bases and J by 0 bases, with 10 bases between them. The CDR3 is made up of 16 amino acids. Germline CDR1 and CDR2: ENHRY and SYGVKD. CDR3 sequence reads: CAISEGSGSTNEKLFF. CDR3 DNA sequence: TGTGCCATCAGTGAGGGATCGGGATCAACTAATGAAAAACTGTTTTTT.

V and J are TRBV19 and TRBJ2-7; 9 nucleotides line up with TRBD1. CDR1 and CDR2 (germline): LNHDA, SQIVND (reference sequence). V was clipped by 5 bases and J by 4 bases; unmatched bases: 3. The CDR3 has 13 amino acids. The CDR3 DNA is TGTGCCAGTAGTCTTGACAGGGGGTACGAGCAGTACTTC. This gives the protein CASSLDRGYEQYF.

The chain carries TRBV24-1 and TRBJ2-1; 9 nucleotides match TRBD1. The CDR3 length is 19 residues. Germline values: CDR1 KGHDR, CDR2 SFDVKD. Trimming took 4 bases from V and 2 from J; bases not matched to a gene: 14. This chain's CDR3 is CATSEGSVVGTGTYNEQFF. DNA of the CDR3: TGTGCCACCAGTGAAGGGAGCGTCGTCGGGACAGGGACCTACAATGAGCAGTTCTTC.

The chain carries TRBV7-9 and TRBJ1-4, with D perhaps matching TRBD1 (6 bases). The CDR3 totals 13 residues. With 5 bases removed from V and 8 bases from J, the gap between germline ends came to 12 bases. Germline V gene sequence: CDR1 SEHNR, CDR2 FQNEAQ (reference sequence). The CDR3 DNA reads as TGTGCCAGCAGCCGGGCAGGGGAAGAAAAACTGTTTTTT. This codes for CASSRAGEEKLFF.

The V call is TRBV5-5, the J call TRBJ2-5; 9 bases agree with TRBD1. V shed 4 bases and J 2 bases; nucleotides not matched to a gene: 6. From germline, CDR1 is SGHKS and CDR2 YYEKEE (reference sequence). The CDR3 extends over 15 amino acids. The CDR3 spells CASSIIDRGQETQYF. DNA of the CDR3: TGTGCCAGCAGCATTATAGACAGGGGGCAAGAGACCCAGTACTTC.

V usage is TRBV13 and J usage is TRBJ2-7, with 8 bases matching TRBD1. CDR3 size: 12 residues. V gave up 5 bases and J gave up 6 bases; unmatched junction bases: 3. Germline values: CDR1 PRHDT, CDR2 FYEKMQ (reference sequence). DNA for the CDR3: TGTGCCAGCAGCCCCGACAGGGGCGAGCAGTACTTC. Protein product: CASSPDRGEQYF.

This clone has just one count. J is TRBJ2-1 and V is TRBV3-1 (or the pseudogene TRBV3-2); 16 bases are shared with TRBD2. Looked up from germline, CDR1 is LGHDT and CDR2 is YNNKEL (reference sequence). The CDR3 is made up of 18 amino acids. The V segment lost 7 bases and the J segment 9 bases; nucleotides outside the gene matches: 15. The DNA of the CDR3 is TGTGCCAGCACCCCAACGGGGGGACTAGCGGGAGGGCCGACTGAGCAGTTCTTC. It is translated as CASTPTGGLAGGPTEQFF.

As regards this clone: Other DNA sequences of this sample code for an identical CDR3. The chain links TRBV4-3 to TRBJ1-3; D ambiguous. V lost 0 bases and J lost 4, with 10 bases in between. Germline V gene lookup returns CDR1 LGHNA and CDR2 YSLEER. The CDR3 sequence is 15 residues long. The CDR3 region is CASSQDETRGNTIYF. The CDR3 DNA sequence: TGCGCCAGCAGCCAAGATGAAACAAGAGGAAACACCATATATTTT.

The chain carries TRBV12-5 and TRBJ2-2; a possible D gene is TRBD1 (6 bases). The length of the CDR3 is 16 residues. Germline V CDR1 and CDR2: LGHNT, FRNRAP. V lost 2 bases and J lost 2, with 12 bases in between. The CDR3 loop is CASGLLGTINTGELFF. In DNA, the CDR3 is TGTGCTAGTGGTTTGTTAGGGACAATTAACACCGGGGAGCTGTTTTTT.

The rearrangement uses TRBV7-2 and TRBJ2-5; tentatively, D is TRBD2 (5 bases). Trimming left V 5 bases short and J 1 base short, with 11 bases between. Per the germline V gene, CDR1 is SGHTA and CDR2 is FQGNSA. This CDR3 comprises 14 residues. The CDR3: CASSLSSVQETQYF. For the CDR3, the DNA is TGTGCCAGCAGCCTAAGTAGCGTCCAAGAGACCCAGTACTTC.

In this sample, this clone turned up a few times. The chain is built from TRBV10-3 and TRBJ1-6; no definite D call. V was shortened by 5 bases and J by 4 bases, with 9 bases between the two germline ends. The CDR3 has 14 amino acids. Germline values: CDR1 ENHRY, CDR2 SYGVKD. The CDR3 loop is CAISPYAYNSPLHF. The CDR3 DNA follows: TGTGCCATCAGTCCCTACGCGTATAATTCACCCCTCCACTTT.

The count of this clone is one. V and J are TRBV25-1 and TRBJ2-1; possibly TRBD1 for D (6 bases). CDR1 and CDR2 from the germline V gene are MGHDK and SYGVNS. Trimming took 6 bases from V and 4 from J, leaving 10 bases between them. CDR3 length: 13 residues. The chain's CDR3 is CASRTDSYNEQFF. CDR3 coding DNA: TGTGCCAGCAGGACGGACAGTTACAATGAGCAGTTCTTC.

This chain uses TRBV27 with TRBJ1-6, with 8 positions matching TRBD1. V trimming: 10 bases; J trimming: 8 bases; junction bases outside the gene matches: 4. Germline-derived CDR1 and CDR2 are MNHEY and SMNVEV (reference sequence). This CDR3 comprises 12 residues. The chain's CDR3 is CAIATGDSPLHF. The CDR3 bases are TGTGCCATAGCGACAGGGGATTCACCCCTCCACTTT.

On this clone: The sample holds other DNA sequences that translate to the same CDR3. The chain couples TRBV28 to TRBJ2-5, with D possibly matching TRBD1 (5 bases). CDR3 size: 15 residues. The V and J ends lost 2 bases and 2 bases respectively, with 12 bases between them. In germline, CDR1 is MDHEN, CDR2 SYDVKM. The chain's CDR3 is CASSLRGRVQETQYF. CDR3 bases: TGTGCCAGCAGTTTACGAGGCAGGGTTCAAGAGACCCAGTACTTC.

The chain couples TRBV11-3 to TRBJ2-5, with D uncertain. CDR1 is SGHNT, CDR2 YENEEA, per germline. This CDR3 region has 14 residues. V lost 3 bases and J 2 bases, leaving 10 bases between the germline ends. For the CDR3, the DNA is TGTGCCAGCAGCTTCTGGCAGACACAAGAGACCCAGTACTTC. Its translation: CASSFWQTQETQYF.

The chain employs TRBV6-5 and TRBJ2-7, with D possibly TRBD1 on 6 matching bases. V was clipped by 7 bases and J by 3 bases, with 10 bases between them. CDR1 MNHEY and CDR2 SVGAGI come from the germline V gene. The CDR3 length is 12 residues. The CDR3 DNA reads TGTGCCAGCACCGCGGACAGCTACGAGCAGTACTTC. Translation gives CASTADSYEQYF.